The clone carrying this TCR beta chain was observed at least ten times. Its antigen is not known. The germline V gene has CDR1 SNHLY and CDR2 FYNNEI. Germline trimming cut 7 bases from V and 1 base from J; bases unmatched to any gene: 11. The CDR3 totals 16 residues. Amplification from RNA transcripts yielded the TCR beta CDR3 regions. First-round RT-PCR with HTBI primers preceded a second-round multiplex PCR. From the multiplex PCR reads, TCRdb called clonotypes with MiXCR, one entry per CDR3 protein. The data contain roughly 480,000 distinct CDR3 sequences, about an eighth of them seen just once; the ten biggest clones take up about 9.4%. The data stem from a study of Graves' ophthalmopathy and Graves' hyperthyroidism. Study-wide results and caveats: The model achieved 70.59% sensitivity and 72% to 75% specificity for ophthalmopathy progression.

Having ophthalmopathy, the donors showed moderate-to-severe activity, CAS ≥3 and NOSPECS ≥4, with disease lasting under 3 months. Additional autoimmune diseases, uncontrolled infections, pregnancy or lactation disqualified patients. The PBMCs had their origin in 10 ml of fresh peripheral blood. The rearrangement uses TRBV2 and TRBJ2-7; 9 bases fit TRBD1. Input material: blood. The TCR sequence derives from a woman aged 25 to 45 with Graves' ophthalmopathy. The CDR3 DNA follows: TGTGCCAGCAATATAAACCGGGACAGGGTATCCTACGAGCAGTACTTC. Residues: CASNINRDRVSYEQYF. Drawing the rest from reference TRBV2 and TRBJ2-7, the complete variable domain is EPEVTQTPSHQVTQMGQEVILRCVPISNHLYFYWYRQILGQKVEFLVSFYNNEISEKSEIFDDQFSVERPDGSNFTLKIRSTKLEDSAMYFCASNINRDRVSYEQYFGPGTRLTVT.